These 2 T cell receptor beta chains were sequenced from one sample in a study of PD-1 blockade in mismatch repair-deficient tumors. Profiling relied on immunoSEQ multiplex PCR, and the TCRdb table lists in-frame clones only, not all of them. The sample comprises roughly 130,000 clones, 88% of which are singletons, and about 10% rests with the top ten. The sequencing used peripheral blood, collected approximately 72 weeks after starting pembrolizumab. Every receptor here comes from an adult with mismatch repair-deficient cancer.

This chain links TRBV4-1 with TRBJ1-1; D remains unclear. In germline, CDR1 is MGHRA, CDR2 YSYEKL. This CDR3 spans 13 amino acids. Trimming took 8 bases from V and 3 from J, leaving 13 bases between them. The DNA of the CDR3 is TGCGCCAGCGGTCGAAAGGGTGACACTGAAGCTTTCTTT. It yields the protein CASGRKGDTEAFF.

The chain employs TRBV4-2 and TRBJ1-4, with TRBD1 identical over 7 bases. The CDR3 is 16 residues long. Trimming removed 3 bases from V and 4 bases from J; junction bases left unmatched: 8. The germline V gene has CDR1 LGHNA and CDR2 YNFKEQ. The CDR3 region is CASSHEGTALNEKLFF. In nucleotides, the CDR3 is TGTGCCAGCAGCCACGAAGGGACAGCACTTAATGAAAAACTGTTTTTT.